This TCR beta chain comes out of a study of T cells after yellow fever vaccination. Study-level results: Though it reached lower strength, the secondary response hit its peak faster, day 5 versus 15. Contamination by abundant bulk-population clonotypes could be present in FACS-sorted repertoires. Re-detected after boosting: most primary clones, 95% to 98% of CD4 and about 89% of CD8.

Template switching by 5'RACE produced TCR cDNA, adding a universal primer site and UMIs. From the 5' RACE reads, TCRdb called clonotypes with MiXCR, one entry per CDR3 protein. The data contain roughly 310,000 distinct CDR3 sequences, around 4% of them singletons. This clonotype was found many times. Antigen unknown. The CDR3 has 16 residues. Germline CDR1 SGHRS, CDR2 YFSETQ. Unmatched junction bases numbered 13, after V lost 4 bases and J lost 5 bases. The sequence was obtained from a man aged 18 to 29 who received the YFV17D yellow fever vaccine. Sequenced material: PBMCs, taken on the day of the yellow fever booster vaccination. The chain is built from TRBV5-1 and TRBJ1-1; 8 bases align to TRBD1. Here the CDR3 reads CASSPVAGQGATEAFF. The CDR3 DNA reads TGCGCCAGCAGCCCCGTCGCGGGGCAGGGGGCGACTGAAGCTTTCTTT.